Shown below are 32 T cell receptor beta chains from a single sample sequenced in a study of blood T cell repertoires in COVID-19. TCRdb's copy holds only in-frame clones and misses some; the assay was immunoSEQ multiplex PCR. Here the sample spans 300,000 to 400,000 clones, about 82% being singletons. The sample consisted of peripheral blood. The receptors were sampled from a human donor in a cohort sampled during active COVID-19.

There are a few counts of this clone. V is TRBV7-3 and J is TRBJ2-3, with 9 bases aligning to TRBD2. This CDR3 comprises 16 residues. With V trimmed by 6 bases and J by 4 bases, 11 bases remained unmatched. Germline-derived CDR1 and CDR2 are SGHTA and FQGTGA. The CDR3, as DNA: TGTGCCAGCAGGTCCGAACCGGGACTAGCACCAGATACGCAGTATTTT. This gives the protein CASRSEPGLAPDTQYF.

This clone is a singleton in its sample. The chain carries TRBV5-4 and TRBJ2-7; possibly TRBD2 for D (7 bases). CDR1 and CDR2 from the germline V gene are SGHNT and YYREEE (reference sequence). V gave up 0 bases and J gave up 2 bases, with 12 bases separating them. The CDR3 has 15 residues. The CDR3 here is CASSLGGGGTYEQYF. The CDR3 coding sequence is TGTGCCAGCAGCTTGGGGGGGGGCGGAACCTACGAGCAGTACTTC.

This clone has just one count. The rearrangement links TRBV20-1 to TRBJ1-2; 7 bases are a match to TRBD1. CDR1 DFQATT and CDR2 SNEGSKA come from the germline V gene (reference sequence). The CDR3 sequence is 14 residues long. J gave up 3 bases and V 3 bases, and 7 bases lay outside the gene matches. This chain's CDR3 is CSASRQGRYYGYTF. DNA for the CDR3: TGCAGTGCTAGTAGACAGGGCCGCTACTATGGCTACACCTTC.

V gene TRBV27 combines with J gene TRBJ1-2; 9 bases map to TRBD1. The length of the CDR3 is 17 residues. The germline CDR1 and CDR2 sequences are MNHEY and SMNVEV (reference sequence). J gave up 3 bases and V 6 bases, and 14 bases lay outside the gene matches. In DNA form, the CDR3 reads TGTGCCAGCAGGGTAAACAGGGGGCGTTTTAACGACTATGGCTACACCTTC. Translating gives CASRVNRGRFNDYGYTF.

The chain joins TRBV12-3 or TRBV12-4 to TRBJ2-3; D not certain. Trimming took off 3 bases at V and 6 bases at J, with 10 bases between the two ends. The CDR3 is 13 amino acids. CDR3 DNA sequence: TGTGCCAGCAGTTTTTTCACACGTGATACGCAGTATTTT. Its translation: CASSFFTRDTQYF.

V gene TRBV19 combines with J gene TRBJ2-1; 10 positions match TRBD2. The junction had 12 bases not matched to a gene; V was cut back by 5 bases and J by 8 bases. Germline CDR1 is LNHDA and CDR2 is SQIVND (reference sequence). The CDR3 has 16 residues. CDR3 nucleotides: TGTGCCAGTAGTGTCCAACTAGCGGGGACCTGGGATGAGCAGTTCTTC. Its protein product is CASSVQLAGTWDEQFF.

V and J are TRBV19 and TRBJ1-2; D is uncertain. The germline V and J ends were trimmed by 6 bases and 2 bases, with 7 bases remaining between them. Germline loops: CDR1 LNHDA, CDR2 SQIVND (reference sequence). The CDR3 is 12 amino acids. This chain's CDR3 is CASSPQNYGYTF. CDR3 nucleotides: TGTGCCAGTAGCCCCCAGAACTATGGCTACACCTTC.

V is TRBV5-5 and J is TRBJ2-5; D unresolved. The V gene's germline CDR1 is SGHKS and CDR2 YYEKEE (reference sequence). This CDR3 comprises 13 residues. With 1 base removed from V and 2 bases from J, the gap between germline ends came to 6 bases. The CDR3 spells CASSLWQQETQYF. The CDR3 nucleotides read TGTGCCAGCAGCTTGTGGCAGCAAGAGACCCAGTACTTC.

The rearrangement joins TRBV6-7 to TRBJ1-2; TRBD1 is a possible D gene (5 bases). TRBV6-7 is noted as an ORF with a role that remains uncertain. V was shortened by 6 bases and J by 0 bases, with 20 bases between the two germline ends. CDR3 length equals 17 residues. This CDR3 is CASSPKQQDPANYGYTF. In DNA, the CDR3 is TGTGCCAGCAGCCCAAAGCAACAGGATCCGGCTAACTATGGCTACACCTTC.

This chain uses TRBV5-1 with TRBJ2-7; 9 bases agree with TRBD1. Germline CDR1 is SGHRS and CDR2 is YFSETQ. CDR3 length: 15 amino acids. V lost 3 bases, J lost 5 bases, and 9 bases stayed unmatched. The chain's CDR3 is CASSSAGTGNDEQYF. Written as DNA, the CDR3 is TGCGCCAGCAGCTCAGCCGGGACAGGGAACGACGAGCAGTACTTC.

The chain recombines TRBV19 with TRBJ1-5; D may be TRBD1 (6 bases). The ends were cut back, 1 base at V and 11 bases at J, with 9 bases in the middle. The germline gives CDR1 LNHDA, CDR2 SQIVND (reference sequence). The CDR3 sequence is 12 residues long. The CDR3 reads CASSIVNRAQHF. The CDR3 DNA reads TGTGCCAGTAGTATAGTTAACAGGGCCCAGCATTTT.

The V gene is TRBV12-3 or TRBV12-4, the J gene TRBJ1-2; 9 nucleotides agree with TRBD1. J gave up 8 bases and V 6 bases, and 7 bases lay outside the gene matches. The CDR3 has 13 amino acids. As DNA, the CDR3 is TGTGCCAGCAGCCCCGGACAGGGGTTCGGCTACACCTTC. Amino acid sequence: CASSPGQGFGYTF.

This clone was seen a single time. This chain joins TRBV7-9 and TRBJ2-2, with a weak D call TRBD2 (7 bases). The CDR3 consists of 13 residues. Germline loops: CDR1 SEHNR, CDR2 FQNEAQ (reference sequence). Trimming removed 6 bases at V and 10 bases at J, with 15 bases between. Here the CDR3 reads CASSPPGGQELFF. CDR3 nucleotide sequence: TGTGCCAGCAGTCCGCCGGGGGGACAGGAGCTGTTTTTT.

This chain joins TRBV2 and TRBJ1-5, with D hard to call. Trimming left V 5 bases short and J 5 bases short, with 16 bases between. This CDR3 spans 15 amino acids. Germline CDR1 SNHLY, CDR2 FYNNEI. Here the CDR3 reads CASSRDGREYQPQHF. The CDR3, as DNA: TGTGCCAGCAGTCGGGATGGTCGCGAATATCAGCCCCAGCATTTT.

The chain recombines TRBV7-9 with TRBJ1-2; no clear D. Per the germline V gene, CDR1 is SEHNR and CDR2 is FQNEAQ (reference sequence). The CDR3 totals 14 residues. V lost 7 bases, J lost 2 bases, and 14 bases lay in between. The CDR3 DNA follows: TGTGCCAGCAACTCCGACGGAGCGAACTATGGCTACACCTTC. Its translation is CASNSDGANYGYTF.

The rearrangement joins TRBV27 to TRBJ1-6; TRBD1 agrees at 7 bases. Germline lookup yields CDR1 MNHEY and CDR2 SMNVEV (reference sequence). This CDR3 region has 17 residues. The V gene end was trimmed by 5 bases and the J gene end by 0 bases; junction bases not matched to a gene: 7. The CDR3 DNA sequence: TGTGCCAGCAGTCGAGACAGGGACAGCTCCTATAATTCACCCCTCCACTTT. Translation: CASSRDRDSSYNSPLHF.

The chain joins TRBV6-5 to TRBJ2-7, with D maybe TRBD1 (5 bases). CDR1 MNHEY and CDR2 SVGAGI come from the germline V gene. Trimming pared 2 bases from V and 6 bases from J, leaving 17 bases between. The CDR3 contains 15 residues. CDR3: CASSYDASRRGEQYF. The CDR3 DNA is TGTGCCAGCAGTTACGACGCGTCACGAAGGGGCGAGCAGTACTTC.

The genes are TRBV24-1 and TRBJ2-5; no clear D gene. This CDR3 has 15 amino acids. Germline assignment: CDR1 KGHDR and CDR2 SFDVKD. Trimming removed 3 bases at V and 0 bases at J, with 10 bases between. The CDR3 DNA reads TGTGCCACCAGTGATGCTGACACCTACCAAGAGACCCAGTACTTC. Protein: CATSDADTYQETQYF.

The chain is built from TRBV9 and TRBJ1-2; TRBD1 matches at 7 bases. CDR3 size: 15 residues. Germline loops: CDR1 SGDLS, CDR2 YYNGEE. V gave up 3 bases and J gave up 2 bases; unmatched junction bases: 7. The CDR3 DNA follows: TGTGCCAGCAGCGAGGGACAGAAAGAAAACTATGGCTACACCTTC. Translated, it gives CASSEGQKENYGYTF.

This clone was observed once. This chain uses TRBV15 with TRBJ2-5; maybe TRBD1 (5 bases). The CDR3 sequence is 15 residues long. Trimming pared 1 base from V and 1 base from J, leaving 10 bases between. Germline lookup yields CDR1 LNHNV and CDR2 YYDKDF (reference sequence). CDR3 in amino acids: CATSRGGRLQETQYF. In DNA, the CDR3 is TGTGCCACCAGCAGAGGGGGCAGACTCCAAGAGACCCAGTACTTC.

V and J are TRBV5-4 and TRBJ2-1; 10 bases are shared with TRBD2. Per germline, CDR1 SGHNT and CDR2 YYREEE (reference sequence). The CDR3 totals 14 residues. V lost 2 bases and J lost 6; bases outside the gene matches: 2. The CDR3 loop reads CASSLLAGSNEQFF. CDR3 sequence (DNA): TGTGCCAGCAGCTTACTAGCGGGGAGCAATGAGCAGTTCTTC.

This clone was counted a single time. CDR3 sequence (DNA): TGCGCCAGCAGCCAAAGGTGGCGGGCGCAGGCCGCTGAAGCTTTCTTT. As protein: CASSQRWRAQAAEAFF. This sequence joins TRBV4-1 and TRBJ1-1, with D hard to call. The V end lost 2 bases, the J end lost 6 bases, and 19 bases lay between the germline ends. Germline-derived CDR1 and CDR2 are MGHRA and YSYEKL. There are 16 residues in the CDR3.

This chain joins TRBV5-6 and TRBJ1-1; TRBD1 matches at 7 bases. The V gene end was trimmed by 1 base and the J gene end by 4 bases; junction bases not matched to a gene: 4. The CDR3 runs to 14 residues. Germline CDR1 reads SGHDT; CDR2 reads YYEEEE. This CDR3 reads CASSLSRGTTEAFF. CDR3 coding DNA: TGTGCCAGCAGCTTGTCCAGGGGGACCACTGAAGCTTTCTTT.

The V and J genes are TRBV9 and TRBJ2-5; a weak D match, TRBD1 (5 bases). In germline, CDR1 is SGDLS, CDR2 YYNGEE. V was cut by 0 bases and J by 3 bases, with 15 bases left in between. CDR3 length: 16 amino acids. CDR3 sequence: CASSVGDGAGEETQYF. The CDR3 bases are TGTGCCAGCAGCGTAGGGGATGGGGCCGGAGAAGAGACCCAGTACTTC.

This chain uses TRBV6-2 or TRBV6-3 with TRBJ1-5, with 8 bases identical to TRBD1. The CDR3 is 14 residues long. Germline CDR1 is MNHEY and CDR2 is SVGEGT. The V segment lost 6 bases and the J segment 4 bases; nucleotides outside the gene matches: 5. Here the CDR3 reads CASSSQGVNQPQHF. In DNA, the CDR3 is TGTGCCAGCAGCTCACAGGGGGTAAATCAGCCCCAGCATTTT.

This clone was found a few times. This chain uses TRBV23-1 with TRBJ1-6; TRBD1 might be the D (6 bases). Being an ORF, TRBV23-1 has a function that is uncertain. CDR3 size: 10 residues. This chain's CDR3 is CATGYSPLHF. The DNA of the CDR3 is TGCGCTACAGGGTACTCACCCCTCCACTTT.

The chain joins TRBV10-2 to TRBJ1-2, with TRBD1 identical over 7 bases. Germline V gene sequence: CDR1 WSHSY, CDR2 SAAADI. The junction had 13 bases not matched to a gene; V was cut back by 6 bases and J by 6 bases. The CDR3 has 15 amino acids. CDR3 amino acids: CASRQRQGRFDGYTF. The CDR3 bases are TGCGCCAGCAGACAAAGACAGGGTCGTTTTGATGGCTACACCTTC.

The chain couples TRBV12-5 to TRBJ1-3, with D possibly matching TRBD1 (6 bases). V lost 8 bases to trimming and J lost 2 bases, with 16 bases between them. This CDR3 is 15 amino acids long. Germline CDR1 LGHNT, CDR2 FRNRAP. The CDR3 here is CASRPRTVPGNTIYF. The CDR3 DNA sequence: TGTGCTAGTCGTCCCCGGACAGTCCCTGGAAACACCATATATTTT.

V gene TRBV10-3 combines with J gene TRBJ2-3; 11 bases match TRBD2. Trimming took 7 bases from V and 6 from J; bases not matched to a gene: 6. Per the germline V gene, CDR1 is ENHRY and CDR2 is SYGVKD. This CDR3 comprises 14 residues. CDR3 in amino acids: CAIKFASGGDTQYF. The CDR3, as DNA: TGTGCCATCAAGTTCGCTAGCGGGGGGGATACGCAGTATTTT.

CDR3 nucleotides: TGCGCCAGCAGCTTGGCCCGGGACTTCTATGGCTACACCTTC. Translation: CASSLARDFYGYTF. The chain recombines TRBV5-1 with TRBJ1-2, with D perhaps TRBD1 (5 bases). The germline V gene encodes CDR1 SGHRS and CDR2 YFSETQ. V gave up 0 bases and J gave up 4 bases, with 10 bases separating them. The CDR3 has 14 residues.

J is TRBJ2-7 and V is TRBV2; D is undetermined. The CDR3 is 15 amino acids. Germline CDR1 reads SNHLY; CDR2 reads FYNNEI. V was clipped by 4 bases and J by 0 bases, with 13 bases between them. The DNA for the CDR3 is TGTGCCAGCAGTGTACGGTTCTCAAGCTCCTACGAGCAGTACTTC. This translates into CASSVRFSSSYEQYF.

A note on this clone: Different DNA sequences within this sample yield the same CDR3. This chain joins TRBV11-3 and TRBJ2-7; TRBD1 matches 7 bases. Germline V lookup: CDR1 SGHNT, CDR2 YENEEA. This CDR3 is built from 14 residues. J lost 2 bases, V lost 1 base, and 2 bases had no gene match. The CDR3 is CASSLGQGPYEQYF. The CDR3 bases are TGTGCCAGCAGCTTAGGACAGGGCCCCTACGAGCAGTACTTC.